The next 14 T cell receptor beta chains were all read from a single sample in a study of blood T cells in healthy people across ages. A J-beta primer mix and a sample-barcoded 5' primer were used in a second PCR of roughly 7 to 12 cycles. MiXCR, applied by TCRdb to the 5' RACE reads, yields one record per CDR3 protein. The repertoire has more than 550,000 distinct CDR3 sequences, approximately 22% of them found once; the top ten carry 22%. Sequences were obtained from blood. The receptors derive from a man aged 70 or older in good health.

This clonotype was detected only a few times. V is TRBV7-2 and J is TRBJ2-2; the match to TRBD1 covers 7 bases. After removal of 3 bases from V and 5 bases from J, the junction contained 6 bases not matched to a gene. The length of the CDR3 is 15 residues. Germline CDR1 is SGHTA and CDR2 is FQGNSA. The CDR3 loop is CASSFDRARTGELFF. The CDR3 nucleotides read TGTGCCAGCAGCTTCGACAGGGCGAGGACCGGGGAGCTGTTTTTT.

The chain links TRBV28 to TRBJ2-7, with no clear D. V was cut by 6 bases and J by 2 bases, with 17 bases left in between. The germline gives CDR1 MDHEN, CDR2 SYDVKM. CDR3 length: 15 amino acids. In nucleotides, the CDR3 is TGTGCCAGCAGCCGACGTCGATCGCAGACCTACGAGCAGTACTTC. Translation: CASSRRRSQTYEQYF.

There are a few counts of this clonotype. This rearrangement joins TRBV5-1 to TRBJ2-3; no clear D. The CDR3 consists of 16 residues. The ends were cut back, 0 bases at V and 3 bases at J, with 14 bases in the middle. Germline assignment: CDR1 SGHRS and CDR2 YFSETQ. The CDR3, as DNA: TGCGCCAGCAGCTTGGATGGTAATGCGGAAACAGATACGCAGTATTTT. It encodes CASSLDGNAETDTQYF.

The gene calls are TRBV7-3 and TRBJ2-3, with a weak D call TRBD1 (5 bases). In germline, CDR1 is SGHTA, CDR2 FQGTGA. The CDR3 consists of 15 residues. V was cut by 1 base and J by 5 bases, with 13 bases left in between. CDR3 sequence: CASSLSGSTGDTQYF. The CDR3 bases are TGTGCCAGCAGCTTAAGTGGATCAACAGGAGATACGCAGTATTTT.

This clonotype was seen a few times. The CDR3 ends on some other residue instead of the conserved phenylalanine or tryptophan, so this is likely a read error. The chain joins TRBV25-1 to TRBJ1-4; 7 nucleotides match TRBD1. V gave up 2 bases and J gave up 8 bases; unmatched junction bases: 5. This CDR3 is built from 14 residues. Germline lookup yields CDR1 MGHDK and CDR2 SYGVNS. The CDR3 region is CASSERRGKEKLFL. The CDR3 nucleotides are TGTGCCAGCAGTGAACGCAGGGGGAAAGAAAAACTGTTTCTT.

The chain recombines TRBV20-1 with TRBJ2-3; no reliable D call. This CDR3 spans 17 amino acids. Germline loops: CDR1 DFQATT, CDR2 SNEGSKA (reference sequence). With 0 bases removed from V and 1 base from J, the gap between germline ends came to 17 bases. The CDR3 protein is CSARDKSRIRGTDTQYF. DNA of the CDR3: TGCAGTGCTAGAGATAAGTCTAGGATTCGGGGCACAGATACGCAGTATTTT.

This clonotype was observed a few times. V usage is TRBV6-2 or TRBV6-3 and J usage is TRBJ2-7; possibly TRBD1 for D (6 bases). Germline loops: CDR1 MNHEY, CDR2 SVGEGT. The CDR3 is made up of 16 amino acids. V shed 4 bases and J shed 2 bases, with 18 bases lying between them. Here the CDR3 DNA reads TGTGCCAGCAGTTCCTCGGTTTGGGGGCTCACCTACGAGCAGTACGTC. The encoded protein is CASSSSVWGLTYEQYV.

The gene calls are TRBV12-3 or TRBV12-4 and TRBJ2-5, with TRBD2 identical over 10 bases. The end of the DNA aligns better with TRBJ2-7, so the J call may be wrong. The length of the CDR3 is 14 residues. CDR3 nucleotides: TGTGCCAGCAGTTTAAGAGCGGGAGGGTACGAGCAGTACGTC. It yields the protein CASSLRAGGYEQYV.

The chain combines TRBV28 with TRBJ1-2, with 9 bases identical to TRBD1. This CDR3 is built from 16 residues. In germline, CDR1 is MDHEN, CDR2 SYDVKM. The J segment lost 1 base and the V segment lost 3 bases, leaving 6 bases of the junction unmatched. The CDR3 region is CASSLPGTGINYGYTF. CDR3 nucleotide sequence: TGTGCCAGCAGTTTGCCCGGGACAGGGATTAACTATGGCTACACCTTC.

Remarks on this clonotype: The junction departs from germline at one end; a sequencing error may be responsible. The CDR3 DNA is TGTGCCAGCAGTTTACCCCTCAGGTCGGAACGGTACCAAGGGACCCAGTACTTC. Translating it yields CASSLPLRSERYQGTQYF. The chain is built from TRBV12-3 or TRBV12-4 and TRBJ2-5; D remains ambiguous. There are 18 residues in the CDR3.

This clonotype was detected ten times or more. V and J are TRBV28 and TRBJ1-2; perhaps TRBD1 as D (6 bases). V lost 4 bases and J 1 base, leaving 13 bases between the germline ends. This CDR3 has 15 amino acids. The germline V gene has CDR1 MDHEN and CDR2 SYDVKM. CDR3 protein: CASSSPGTLNYGYTF. The CDR3 nucleotides are TGTGCCAGCAGTTCCCCCGGGACACTTAACTATGGCTACACCTTC.

The sample holds a few counts of this clonotype. The gene calls are TRBV5-1 and TRBJ2-5; TRBD2 agrees at 7 bases. The J call is doubtful: the DNA matches TRBJ2-7 better. The CDR3 length is 14 residues. CDR1 is SGHRS and CDR2 is YFSETQ in the germline V gene. The CDR3 loop is CASSLAQREGEQYF. The CDR3 DNA reads TGCGCCAGCAGCTTGGCTCAGAGGGAGGGCGAGCAGTACTTC.

The chain combines TRBV29-1 with TRBJ1-2; D might be TRBD1 (5 bases). This CDR3 comprises 14 residues. CDR1 is SQVTM and CDR2 is ANQGSEA in the germline V gene. The CDR3 DNA reads as TGCGGCGCCGGGACTAGACAAGGGAACTATGGCTACACCTTC. Its protein product is CGAGTRQGNYGYTF.

The rearrangement uses TRBV7-3 and TRBJ2-1; 11 bases line up with TRBD1. The end of the DNA is better explained by TRBJ2-7, so the J call may be wrong. The CDR3 covers 19 residues. The germline gives CDR1 SGHTA, CDR2 FQGTGA. CDR3: CASSLLIRWGTGGSGEQYV. The CDR3 DNA reads TGTGCCAGCAGCTTATTAATCCGATGGGGGACAGGGGGATCCGGAGAGCAGTACGTC.